The sample holds one count of the clone carrying this T cell receptor (beta chain). The same CDR3 can be traced to other DNA sequences in this sample. CDR1 is SGHRS, CDR2 YFSETQ, per germline. The J segment lost 3 bases and the V segment lost 2 bases, leaving 2 bases of the junction unmatched. The CDR3 runs to 14 residues. These data come from a study of blood T cell repertoires in COVID-19. Study context: Samples of COVID-19 (acute and convalescent) were obtained from the United States, Italy and Spain. PBMCs, B-cell-depleted T cells, or T cells were the source of the cDNA or gDNA that made up the material.

In the authors' methods: Reference gene primer amplification in the assay estimated nucleated cell counts. TCRdb keeps only in-frame clones here, not all; method: immunoSEQ multiplex PCR. The D gene and trimming were derived from the DNA, and the V and J assignments and clone size from that table. The table includes more than 100,000 clones, roughly 87% detected once. This chain connects TRBV5-1 to TRBJ1-2; 9 nucleotides agree with TRBD1. The material sequenced was peripheral blood. This receptor was obtained from a human donor in a cohort sampled during active COVID-19. The CDR3 coding sequence is TGCGCCAGCAGCTTACAGGGGGCCGACTATGGCTACACCTTC. This codes for CASSLQGADYGYTF.